One sample yielded the 11 T cell receptor beta chains listed below, sequenced in a study of control samples from healthy donors and cancer patients. Assay: immunoSEQ multiplex PCR; the TCRdb copy retains only in-frame clones and omits some. Of about 59,000 clones detected, roughly 90% appear once; the ten largest clones hold 1.5% to 2%. The sequencing input was PBMCs. The receptors were sampled from a middle-aged man with colorectal cancer.

This clone was recorded a few times. The rearrangement joins TRBV9 to TRBJ2-2; the D call may be TRBD1 or TRBD2 (5 bases each). Trimming took off 4 bases at V and 6 bases at J, with 13 bases between the two ends. Germline V gene lookup returns CDR1 SGDLS and CDR2 YYNGEE. The CDR3 extends over 14 amino acids. CDR3 DNA sequence: TGTGCCAGCAGCCCGGGACCACCGGCCGGGGAGCTGTTTTTT. As protein: CASSPGPPAGELFF.

The rearrangement links TRBV19 to TRBJ2-1; D might be TRBD2 (6 bases). CDR3 length: 19 residues. Looked up from germline, CDR1 is LNHDA and CDR2 is SQIVND (reference sequence). The germline V and J ends were trimmed by 4 bases and 0 bases, with 22 bases remaining between them. CDR3 DNA: TGTGCCAGTAGTAGCCGGACCCCACGACCCGGGAGCTCCTACAATGAGCAGTTCTTC. Encoded protein: CASSSRTPRPGSSYNEQFF.

V gene TRBV20-1 combines with J gene TRBJ2-7, with no clear D. V gave up 3 bases and J gave up 0 bases, with 15 bases separating them. The CDR3 covers 15 residues. Germline values: CDR1 DFQATT, CDR2 SNEGSKA (reference sequence). The CDR3 DNA follows: TGCAGTGCTAGTACGGCAACTCGAATCTCCTACGAGCAGTACTTC. Protein sequence: CSASTATRISYEQYF.

V is TRBV6-5 and J is TRBJ2-3, with a possible D match to TRBD2 (6 bases). The CDR3 is 16 amino acids. Trimming took off 0 bases at V and 2 bases at J, with 12 bases between the two ends. CDR1 is MNHEY and CDR2 is SVGAGI in the germline V gene. The CDR3 protein is CASSYSGGLVTDTQYF. The CDR3 DNA is TGTGCCAGCAGTTACTCGGGGGGTCTTGTCACAGATACGCAGTATTTT.

The chain has TRBV19 and TRBJ1-1; possible D gene TRBD1, 6 bases. Between the trimmed V and J ends, which lost 4 bases and 2 bases, there was a span of 8 bases. Germline CDR1 and CDR2: LNHDA and SQIVND (reference sequence). The CDR3 covers 13 residues. For the CDR3, the DNA is TGTGCCAGTAGTACACAGGGTAACACTGAAGCTTTCTTT. Translating it yields CASSTQGNTEAFF.

The V and J genes are TRBV7-9 and TRBJ2-7; 12 positions agree with TRBD2. The CDR3 consists of 16 residues. V trimming: 5 bases; J trimming: 2 bases; junction bases outside the gene matches: 7. Germline CDR1 and CDR2: SEHNR and FQNEAQ (reference sequence). The CDR3 bases are TGTGCCAGCAGCCCGTGGACTAGCGGGGCAACCTACGAGCAGTACTTC. It is translated as CASSPWTSGATYEQYF.

The chain joins TRBV24-1 to TRBJ1-2, with no clear D. V lost 4 bases and J lost 5, with 10 bases in between. The CDR3 runs to 13 residues. From germline, CDR1 is KGHDR and CDR2 SFDVKD. The CDR3 spells CATSDAYSYGYTF. In DNA, the CDR3 is TGTGCCACCAGTGACGCCTACTCGTATGGCTACACCTTC.

This clone occurred a few times. The chain has TRBV11-2 and TRBJ2-7; D perhaps matches TRBD2 (6 bases). The CDR3 has 14 amino acids. Germline assignment: CDR1 SGHAT and CDR2 FQNNGV. The ends were cut back, 2 bases at V and 1 base at J, with 9 bases in the middle. The DNA of the CDR3 is TGTGCCAGCAGCTTAATGGAGGGTTCCTACGAGCAGTACTTC. Amino acids: CASSLMEGSYEQYF.

The chain has TRBV27 and TRBJ1-5; D may be TRBD1 (6 bases). CDR3 length: 13 residues. Germline-derived CDR1 and CDR2 are MNHEY and SMNVEV (reference sequence). V was clipped by 5 bases and J by 5 bases, with 10 bases between them. The CDR3 is CASSRTDDQPQHF. Written as DNA, the CDR3 is TGTGCCAGCAGTCGGACAGACGATCAGCCCCAGCATTTT.

This chain connects TRBV6-5 to TRBJ2-3; 7 bases fit TRBD1. J lost 2 bases, V lost 6 bases, and 5 bases had no gene match. Germline CDR1 reads MNHEY; CDR2 reads SVGAGI. CDR3 length: 14 residues. The DNA of the CDR3 is TGTGCCAGCAGCCAAGGGACAGCCACAGATACGCAGTATTTT. Its protein product is CASSQGTATDTQYF.

Here the CDR3 DNA reads TGTGCCAGCAGGTCGAACATGGGCTCCTCGGAGACCCAGTACTTC. It translates to CASRSNMGSSETQYF. This chain joins TRBV2 and TRBJ2-5; the D is unclear. Germline lookup yields CDR1 SNHLY and CDR2 FYNNEI. This CDR3 comprises 15 residues. V gave up 6 bases and J gave up 5 bases, with 19 bases separating them. Drawing the rest from reference TRBV2 and TRBJ2-5, the complete variable domain is EPEVTQTPSHQVTQMGQEVILRCVPISNHLYFYWYRQILGQKVEFLVSFYNNEISEKSEIFDDQFSVERPDGSNFTLKIRSTKLEDSAMYFCASRSNMGSSETQYFGPGTRLLVL.